The clone carrying this T cell receptor beta chain was counted between two and nine times. Its antigen remains unidentified. The record originates from a study of beta chain features in type 1 diabetes. About the research overall: Cell yields, gender and age were similar in healthy donors and patients. Overall study findings and caveats: The study found moderately but significantly shorter TCRB CDR3s in all four CD4+ subsets of Type 1 diabetes patients. For patients, the naive, central memory and Treg TCRB repertoires appeared more alike than for healthy donors.

The V end was cut by 5 bases, the J end by 0 bases, with 10 bases between. Germline CDR1 SQVTM, CDR2 ANQGSEA. There are 13 residues in the CDR3. The sequenced template was cDNA made from the entire isolated RNA. Generated by immunoSEQ multiplex PCR, the TCRdb table keeps only in-frame clones and is missing some. The profile covers 640,000 or so clones, with around 15% appearing a single time and approximately 0.022% taken by the ten largest. The gene calls are TRBV29-1 and TRBJ1-1; unclear D gene. This TCR came from a man aged 18 to 35 with type 1 diabetes. Input material: naive CD4+ T cells from blood. CDR3 in DNA: TGCAGCGTTTTGAGGACCTTGAACACTGAAGCTTTCTTT. Protein: CSVLRTLNTEAFF. Drawing the rest from reference TRBV29-1 and TRBJ1-1, the complete variable domain is SAVISQKPSRDICQRGTSLTIQCQVDSQVTMMFWYRQQPGQSLTLIATANQGSEATYESGFVIDKFPISRPNLTFSTLTVSNMSPEDSSIYLCSVLRTLNTEAFFGQGTRLTVV.